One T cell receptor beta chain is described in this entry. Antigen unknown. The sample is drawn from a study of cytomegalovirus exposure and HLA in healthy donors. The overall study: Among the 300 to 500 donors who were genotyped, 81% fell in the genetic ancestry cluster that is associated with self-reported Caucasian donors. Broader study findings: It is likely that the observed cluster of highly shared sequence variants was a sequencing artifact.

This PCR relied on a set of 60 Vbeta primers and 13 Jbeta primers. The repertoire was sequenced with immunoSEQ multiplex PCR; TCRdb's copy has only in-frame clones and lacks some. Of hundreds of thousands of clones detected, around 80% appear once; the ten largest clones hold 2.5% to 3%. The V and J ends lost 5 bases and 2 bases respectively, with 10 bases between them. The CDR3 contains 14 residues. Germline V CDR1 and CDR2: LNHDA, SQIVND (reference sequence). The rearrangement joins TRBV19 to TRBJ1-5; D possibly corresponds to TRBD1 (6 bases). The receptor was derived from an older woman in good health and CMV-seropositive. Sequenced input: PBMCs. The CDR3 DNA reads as TGTGCCAGTAGTCCGGGACAACGCAATCAGCCCCAGCATTTT. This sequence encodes CASSPGQRNQPQHF.